This T cell receptor (beta chain) was sequenced in a study of cytotoxic CD8 clonotypes in ibrutinib-treated CLL. Study results and limitations: Public clonotypes (which were uncommon) either contracted or remained stable on treatment.

Germline V gives CDR1 MNHNS, CDR2 SASEGT. The CDR3 has 13 residues. V shed 2 bases and J shed 8 bases, with 12 bases lying between them. The table came from immunoSEQ multiplex PCR; TCRdb's copy has only in-frame clones and leaves some out. In the table there are roughly 45,000 clones, about 65% of which are singletons. To note about this clone: Its antigen is not identified.

This material consisted of PBMCs, taken after 24 months of ibrutinib treatment. The chain couples TRBV6-1 to TRBJ1-2; D is uncertain. The source is a human donor with chronic lymphocytic leukemia. The CDR3 sequence is CASSEQSLRGYTF. The CDR3 DNA is TGTGCCAGCAGTGAACAGTCGCTCCGGGGCTACACCTTC.